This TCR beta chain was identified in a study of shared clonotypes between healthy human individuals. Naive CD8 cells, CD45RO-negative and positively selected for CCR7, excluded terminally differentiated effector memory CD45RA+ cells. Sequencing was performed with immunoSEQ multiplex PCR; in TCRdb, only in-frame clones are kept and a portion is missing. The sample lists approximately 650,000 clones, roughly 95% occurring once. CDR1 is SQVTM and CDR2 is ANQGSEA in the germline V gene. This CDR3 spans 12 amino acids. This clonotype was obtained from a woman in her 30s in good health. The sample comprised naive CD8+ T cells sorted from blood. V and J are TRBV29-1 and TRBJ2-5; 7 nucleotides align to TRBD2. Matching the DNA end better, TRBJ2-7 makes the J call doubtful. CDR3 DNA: TGCAGCGTGGCGACTAGCAACTACGAGCAGTACTTC. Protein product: CSVATSNYEQYF.